Listed below are T cell receptor beta chains from one sample, sequenced in a study of CD8+ T cells in alopecia areata. Here immunoSEQ multiplex PCR was the method, and the copy in TCRdb shows in-frame clones only, minus some. The sample contains a few hundred thousand clones, roughly 50% of which appear only once. The specimen sequenced was CD8+ T cells sorted from blood. The receptors come from a human donor in good health. Each CDR3 is given without its conserved first and last residue.

CDR3aa | j_gene | v_gene
ASSSHRTEGETQY | TRBJ2-5 | TRBV7-8
ASSEGNEQF | TRBJ2-1 | TRBV10-2
AWSDVGFTEAF | TRBJ1-1 | TRBV30
ATSTGTGGPGGTEAF | TRBJ1-1 | TRBV15
SVEDRGSGAQETQY | TRBJ2-5 | TRBV29-1
ASSLDGREAF | TRBJ1-1 | TRBV7-8
ASSSAPGQRSYEQY | TRBJ2-7 | TRBV13
ASSQDEGFTDTQY | TRBJ2-3 | TRBV4-1
ATSHDREETQY | TRBJ2-5 | TRBV15
ASSGTGERGTDTQY | TRBJ2-3 | TRBV9
ASGFQTPSVDGYT | TRBJ1-2 | TRBV12-5
AIGIGELF | TRBJ2-2 | TRBV5-6
ASSFEGSYNSPLH | TRBJ1-6 | TRBV7-2
ASSYSSGNYGYT | TRBJ1-2 | TRBV6-6
ASSPTGTSRGEQY | TRBJ2-7 | TRBV7-9
ASSLYEMDYEQY | TRBJ2-7 | TRBV5-6
ASSSPVALSSYNEQF | TRBJ2-1 | TRBV28
ASSPDSINEKLF | TRBJ1-4 | TRBV2
ASSSSGGPDTQY | TRBJ2-3 | TRBV11-1
ASSLSIGRDRADDTEAF | TRBJ1-1 | TRBV7-9
ASSGTGYSKYEQY | TRBJ2-7 | TRBV27
ASTLGGQSYNEQF | TRBJ2-1 | TRBV7-8
ASSTPRTGGSPLH | TRBJ1-6 | TRBV11-2
ASSLTSGGNEQF | TRBJ2-1 | TRBV5-6
ASSLGWGGTEAF | TRBJ1-1 | TRBV7-8
ASSPAVGTDTQY | TRBJ2-3 | TRBV9
SVEVGGPGTEAF | TRBJ1-1 | TRBV29-1
ASSLTAGGVEKLF | TRBJ1-4 | TRBV11-2
ASSQESGTTEAF | TRBJ1-1 | TRBV4-1
SVRDSPNYGYT | TRBJ1-2 | TRBV29-1
ASSNKRERQPQH | TRBJ1-5 | TRBV2
ASSEGRLYSNQPQH | TRBJ1-5 | TRBV6-1
ASSFKAGIYGYT | TRBJ1-2 | TRBV5-6